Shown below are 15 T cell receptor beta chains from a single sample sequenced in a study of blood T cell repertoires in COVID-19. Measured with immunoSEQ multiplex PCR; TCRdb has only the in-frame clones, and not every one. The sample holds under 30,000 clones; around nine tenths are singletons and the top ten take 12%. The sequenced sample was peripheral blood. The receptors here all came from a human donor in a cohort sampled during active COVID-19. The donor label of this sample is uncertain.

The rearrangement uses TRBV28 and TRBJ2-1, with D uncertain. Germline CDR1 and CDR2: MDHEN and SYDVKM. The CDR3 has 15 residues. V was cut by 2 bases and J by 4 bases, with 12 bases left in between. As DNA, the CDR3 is TGTGCCAGCAGTTTAGAACGCGGCCCTTACAATGAGCAGTTCTTC. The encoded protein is CASSLERGPYNEQFF.

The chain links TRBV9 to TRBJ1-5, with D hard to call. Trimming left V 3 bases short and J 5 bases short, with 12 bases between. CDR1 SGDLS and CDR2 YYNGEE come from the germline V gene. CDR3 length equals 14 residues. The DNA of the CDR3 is TGTGCCAGCAGCGCTATGAACGTAGATCAGCCCCAGCATTTT. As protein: CASSAMNVDQPQHF.

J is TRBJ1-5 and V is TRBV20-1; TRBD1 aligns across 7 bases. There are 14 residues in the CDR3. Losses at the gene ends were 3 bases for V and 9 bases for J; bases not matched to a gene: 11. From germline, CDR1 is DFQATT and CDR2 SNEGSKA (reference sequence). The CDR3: CSASHGQEDLPQHF. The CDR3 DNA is TGCAGTGCTAGTCACGGACAGGAAGACTTGCCCCAGCATTTT.

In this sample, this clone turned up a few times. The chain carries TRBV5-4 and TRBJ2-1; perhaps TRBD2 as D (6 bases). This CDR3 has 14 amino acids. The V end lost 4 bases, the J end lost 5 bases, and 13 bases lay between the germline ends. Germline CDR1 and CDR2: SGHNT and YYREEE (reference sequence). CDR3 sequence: CASSLRDPDNEQFF. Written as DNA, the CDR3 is TGTGCCAGCAGCCTGCGGGACCCAGACAATGAGCAGTTCTTC.

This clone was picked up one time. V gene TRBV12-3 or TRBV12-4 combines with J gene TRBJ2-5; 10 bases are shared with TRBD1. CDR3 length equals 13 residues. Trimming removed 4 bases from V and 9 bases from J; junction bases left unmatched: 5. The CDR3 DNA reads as TGTGCCAGCAGTTCCGGGACAGGGGTTGCCCAGTACTTC. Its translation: CASSSGTGVAQYF.

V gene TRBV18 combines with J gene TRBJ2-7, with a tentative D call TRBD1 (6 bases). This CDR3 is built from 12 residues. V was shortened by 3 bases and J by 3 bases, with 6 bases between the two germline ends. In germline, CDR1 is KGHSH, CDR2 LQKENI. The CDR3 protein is CASSPDSYEQYF. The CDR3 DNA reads TGTGCCAGCTCACCGGACAGCTACGAGCAGTACTTC.

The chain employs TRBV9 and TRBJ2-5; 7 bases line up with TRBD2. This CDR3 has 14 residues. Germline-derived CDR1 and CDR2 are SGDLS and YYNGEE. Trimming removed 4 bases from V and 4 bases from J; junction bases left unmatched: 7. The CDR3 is CASSPVSGGETQYF. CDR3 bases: TGTGCCAGCAGCCCGGTCTCGGGGGGAGAGACCCAGTACTTC.

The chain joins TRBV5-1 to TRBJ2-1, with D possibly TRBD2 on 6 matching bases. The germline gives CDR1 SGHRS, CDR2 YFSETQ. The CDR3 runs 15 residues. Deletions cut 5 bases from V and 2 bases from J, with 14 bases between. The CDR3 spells CASSQQGGAYNEQFF. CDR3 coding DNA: TGCGCCAGCAGTCAGCAAGGCGGGGCCTACAATGAGCAGTTCTTC.

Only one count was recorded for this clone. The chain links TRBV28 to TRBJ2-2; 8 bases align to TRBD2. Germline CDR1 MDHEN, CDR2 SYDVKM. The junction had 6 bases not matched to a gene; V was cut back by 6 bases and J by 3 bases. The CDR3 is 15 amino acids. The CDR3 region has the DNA TGTGCCAGCAGAGCGGGAGATATAGACACCGGGGAGCTGTTTTTT. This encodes CASRAGDIDTGELFF.

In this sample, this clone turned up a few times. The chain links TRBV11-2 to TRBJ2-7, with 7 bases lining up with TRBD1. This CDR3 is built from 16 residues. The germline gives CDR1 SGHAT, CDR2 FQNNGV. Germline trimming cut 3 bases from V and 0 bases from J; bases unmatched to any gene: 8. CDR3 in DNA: TGTGCCAGCAGCTTTTTGAGAGGGGGCAGCTCCTACGAGCAGTACTTC. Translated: CASSFLRGGSSYEQYF. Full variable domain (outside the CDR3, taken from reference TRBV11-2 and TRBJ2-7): EAGVAQSPRYKIIEKRQSVAFWCNPISGHATLYWYQQILGQGPKLLIQFQNNGVVDDSQLPKDRFSAERLKGVDSTLKIQPAKLEDSAVYLCASSFLRGGSSYEQYFGPGTRLTVT.

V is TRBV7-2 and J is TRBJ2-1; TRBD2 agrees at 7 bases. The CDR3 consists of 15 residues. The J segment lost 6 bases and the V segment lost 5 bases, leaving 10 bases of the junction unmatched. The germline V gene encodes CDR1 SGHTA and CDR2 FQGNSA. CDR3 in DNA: TGTGCCAGCAGCAGGACTCCAGCGGGATTCAATGAGCAGTTCTTC. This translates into CASSRTPAGFNEQFF.

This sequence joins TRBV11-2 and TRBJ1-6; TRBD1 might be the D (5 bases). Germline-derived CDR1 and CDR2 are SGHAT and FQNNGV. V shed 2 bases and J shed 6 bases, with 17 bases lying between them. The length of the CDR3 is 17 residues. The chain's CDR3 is CASSLSGRGAGNSPLHF. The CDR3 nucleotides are TGTGCCAGCAGCTTAAGTGGGCGGGGCGCGGGTAATTCACCCCTCCACTTT.

The CDR3 loop is CASSLDTAYEQYF. The CDR3 DNA is TGTGCCAGCAGTTTAGACACCGCCTACGAGCAGTACTTC. This chain joins TRBV6-6 and TRBJ2-7; D is undetermined. CDR3 size: 13 residues. Germline values: CDR1 MNHNY, CDR2 SVGAGI (reference sequence). V was trimmed by 4 bases and J by 2 bases, leaving 9 bases between them.

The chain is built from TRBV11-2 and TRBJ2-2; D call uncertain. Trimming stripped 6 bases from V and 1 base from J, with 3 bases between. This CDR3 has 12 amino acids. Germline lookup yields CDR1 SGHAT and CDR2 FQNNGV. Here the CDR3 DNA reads TGTGCCAGCAGTCAGAACACCGGGGAGCTGTTTTTT. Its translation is CASSQNTGELFF.

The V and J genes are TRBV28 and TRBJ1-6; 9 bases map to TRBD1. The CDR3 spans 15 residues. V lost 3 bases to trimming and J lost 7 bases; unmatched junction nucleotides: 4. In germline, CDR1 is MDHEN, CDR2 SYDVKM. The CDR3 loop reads CASSLLTGGNSPLHF. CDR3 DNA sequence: TGTGCCAGCAGTTTGCTGACAGGGGGAAATTCACCCCTCCACTTT.